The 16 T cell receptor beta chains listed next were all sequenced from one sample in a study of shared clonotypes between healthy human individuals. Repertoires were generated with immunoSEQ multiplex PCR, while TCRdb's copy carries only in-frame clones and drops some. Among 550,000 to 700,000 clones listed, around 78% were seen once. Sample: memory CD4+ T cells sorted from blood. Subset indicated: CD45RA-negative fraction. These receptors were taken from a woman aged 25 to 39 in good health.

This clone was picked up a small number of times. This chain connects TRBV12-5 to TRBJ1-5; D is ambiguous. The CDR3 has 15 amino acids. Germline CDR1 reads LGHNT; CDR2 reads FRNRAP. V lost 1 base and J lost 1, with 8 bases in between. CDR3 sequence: CASGLGGNSNQPQHF. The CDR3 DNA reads TGTGCTAGTGGTTTGGGAGGGAACAGCAATCAGCCCCAGCATTTT.

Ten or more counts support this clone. The CDR3 here is CASSQRAYNEQFF. The CDR3 DNA follows: TGTGCCAGCAGCCAGCGGGCTTACAATGAGCAGTTCTTC. The rearrangement links TRBV6-6 to TRBJ2-1, with D perhaps TRBD2 (6 bases). Germline CDR1 MNHNY, CDR2 SVGAGI (reference sequence). CDR3 length equals 13 residues. The V and J ends lost 6 bases and 4 bases respectively, with 10 bases between them.

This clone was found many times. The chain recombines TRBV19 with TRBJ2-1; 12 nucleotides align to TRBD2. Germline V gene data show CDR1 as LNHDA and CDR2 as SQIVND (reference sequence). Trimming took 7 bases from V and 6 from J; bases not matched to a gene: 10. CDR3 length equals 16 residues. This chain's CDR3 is CASTRTSGTGLNEQFF. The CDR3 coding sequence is TGTGCCAGTACCCGGACTAGCGGGACGGGGCTCAATGAGCAGTTCTTC.

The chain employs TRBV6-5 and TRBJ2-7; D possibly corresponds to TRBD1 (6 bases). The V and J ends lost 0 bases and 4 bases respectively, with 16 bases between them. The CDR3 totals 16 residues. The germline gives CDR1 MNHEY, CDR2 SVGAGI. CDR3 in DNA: TGTGCCAGCAGTTACTCGATACAGGGTGGAGGATACGAGCAGTACTTC. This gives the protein CASSYSIQGGGYEQYF.

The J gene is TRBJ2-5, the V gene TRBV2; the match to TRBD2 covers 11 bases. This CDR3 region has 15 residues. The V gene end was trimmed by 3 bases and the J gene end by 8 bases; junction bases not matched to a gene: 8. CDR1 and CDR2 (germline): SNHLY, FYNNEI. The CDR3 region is CASSDQLAGVVTQYF. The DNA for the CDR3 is TGTGCCAGCAGTGATCAACTAGCGGGAGTCGTAACCCAGTACTTC.

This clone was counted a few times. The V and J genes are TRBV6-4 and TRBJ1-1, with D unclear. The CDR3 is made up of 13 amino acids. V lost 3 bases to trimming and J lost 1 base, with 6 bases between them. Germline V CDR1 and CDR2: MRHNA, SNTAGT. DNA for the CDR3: TGTGCCAGCAGTGAGAAGGAGAACACTGAAGCTTTCTTT. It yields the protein CASSEKENTEAFF.

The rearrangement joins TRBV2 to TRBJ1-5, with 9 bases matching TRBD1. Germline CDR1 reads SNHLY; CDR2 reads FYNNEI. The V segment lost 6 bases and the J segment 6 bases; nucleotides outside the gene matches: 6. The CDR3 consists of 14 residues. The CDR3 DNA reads TGTGCCAGCAGCCGACAGGGGGGCGGTCAGCCCCAGCATTTT. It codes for CASSRQGGGQPQHF.

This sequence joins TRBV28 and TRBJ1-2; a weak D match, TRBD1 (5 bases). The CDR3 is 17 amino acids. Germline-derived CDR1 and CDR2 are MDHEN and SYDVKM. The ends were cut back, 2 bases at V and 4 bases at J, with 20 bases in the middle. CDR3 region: CASSLGQGPSFGYGYTF. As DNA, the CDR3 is TGTGCCAGCAGTTTAGGGCAGGGACCTTCTTTTGGCTATGGCTACACCTTC.

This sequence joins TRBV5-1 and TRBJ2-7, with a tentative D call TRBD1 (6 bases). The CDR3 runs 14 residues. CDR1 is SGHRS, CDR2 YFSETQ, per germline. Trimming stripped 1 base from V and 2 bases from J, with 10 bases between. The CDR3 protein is CASSLQGITYEQYF. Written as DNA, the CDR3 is TGCGCCAGCAGCTTGCAGGGGATAACCTACGAGCAGTACTTC.

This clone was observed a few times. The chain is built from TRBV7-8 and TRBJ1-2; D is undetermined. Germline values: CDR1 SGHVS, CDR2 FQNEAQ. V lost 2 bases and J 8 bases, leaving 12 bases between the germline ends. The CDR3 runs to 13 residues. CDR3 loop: CASSLTGRVGYTF. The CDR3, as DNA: TGTGCCAGCAGCTTAACTGGTCGAGTGGGCTACACCTTC.

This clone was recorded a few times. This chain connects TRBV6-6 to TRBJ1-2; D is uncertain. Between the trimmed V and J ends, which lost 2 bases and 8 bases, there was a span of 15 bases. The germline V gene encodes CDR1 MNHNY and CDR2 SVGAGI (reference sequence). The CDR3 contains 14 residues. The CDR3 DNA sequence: TGTGCCAGCAGTTACGACATAGGCCGTGTGGGCTACACCTTC. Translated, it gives CASSYDIGRVGYTF.

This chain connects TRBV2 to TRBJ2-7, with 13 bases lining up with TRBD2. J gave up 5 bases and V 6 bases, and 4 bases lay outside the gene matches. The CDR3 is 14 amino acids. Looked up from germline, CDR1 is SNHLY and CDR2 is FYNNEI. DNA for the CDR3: TGTGCCAGCAGAGGACTAGCGGGAGTTAACGAGCAGTACTTC. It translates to CASRGLAGVNEQYF.

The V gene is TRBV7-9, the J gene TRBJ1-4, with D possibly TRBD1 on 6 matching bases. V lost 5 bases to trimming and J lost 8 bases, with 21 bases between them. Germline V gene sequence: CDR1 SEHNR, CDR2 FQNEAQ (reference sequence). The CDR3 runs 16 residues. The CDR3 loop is CASSPRSGAGVEKLFF. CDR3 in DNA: TGTGCCAGCAGCCCACGGAGCGGTGCAGGGGTGGAAAAACTGTTTTTT. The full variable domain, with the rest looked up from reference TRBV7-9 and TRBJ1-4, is DTGVSQNPRHKITKRGQNVTFRCDPISEHNRLYWYRQTLGQGPEFLTYFQNEAQLEKSRLLSDRFSAERPKGSFSTLEIQRTEQGDSAMYLCASSPRSGAGVEKLFFGSGTQLSVL.

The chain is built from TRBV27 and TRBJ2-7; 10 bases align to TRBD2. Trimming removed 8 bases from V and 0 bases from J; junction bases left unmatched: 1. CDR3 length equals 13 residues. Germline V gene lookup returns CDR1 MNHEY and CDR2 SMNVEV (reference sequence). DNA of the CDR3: TGTGCCAGCTCTAGCGGGAGCTCCTACGAGCAGTACTTC. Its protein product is CASSSGSSYEQYF.

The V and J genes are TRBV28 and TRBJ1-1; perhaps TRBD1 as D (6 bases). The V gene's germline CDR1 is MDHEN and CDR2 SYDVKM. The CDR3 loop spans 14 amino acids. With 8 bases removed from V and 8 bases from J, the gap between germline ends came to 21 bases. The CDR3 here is CASAWGGPTSEAFF. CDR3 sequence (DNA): TGTGCCAGCGCCTGGGGGGGCCCAACTAGCGAAGCTTTCTTT.

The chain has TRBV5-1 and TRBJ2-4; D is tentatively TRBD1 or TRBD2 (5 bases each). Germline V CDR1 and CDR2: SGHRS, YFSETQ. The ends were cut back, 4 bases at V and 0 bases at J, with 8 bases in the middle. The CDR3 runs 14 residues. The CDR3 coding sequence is TGCGCCAGCAGCCACGGGACAGCCAAAAACATTCAGTACTTC. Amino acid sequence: CASSHGTAKNIQYF.